What follows are 7 T cell receptor beta chains derived from one specimen sequenced in a study of blood T cell repertoires in COVID-19. Only in-frame clones appear in the TCRdb table, and some are missing; sequencing was by immunoSEQ multiplex PCR. The sample holds about 150,000 clones, about 86% seen once. Sequencing used peripheral blood. These receptors came from a man between 45 and 60 years old with active or convalescent COVID-19.

The rearrangement links TRBV6-5 to TRBJ2-5, with D perhaps matching TRBD2 (7 bases). Germline CDR1 is MNHEY and CDR2 is SVGAGI. With 7 bases removed from V and 5 bases from J, the gap between germline ends came to 14 bases. There are 13 residues in the CDR3. The chain's CDR3 is CASTRGGRETQYF. DNA of the CDR3: TGTGCCAGCACGAGGGGGGGAAGGGAGACCCAGTACTTC.

The J gene is TRBJ2-1, the V gene TRBV24-1; D is possibly TRBD2 (5 bases). V dropped 5 bases and J dropped 0 bases, with 13 bases sitting between them. The germline V gene has CDR1 KGHDR and CDR2 SFDVKD. The CDR3 consists of 16 residues. CDR3: CATSGESGSSYNEQFF. The CDR3 DNA reads TGTGCCACCAGTGGGGAGAGCGGAAGCTCCTACAATGAGCAGTTCTTC.

In nucleotides, the CDR3 is TGTGCCAGCAGTTACTCGACTCCCACTAATGAAAAACTGTTTTTT. Translated, it gives CASSYSTPTNEKLFF. The gene calls are TRBV6-5 and TRBJ1-4; D is ambiguous. The CDR3 covers 15 residues. Trimming took 0 bases from V and 2 from J, leaving 7 bases between them. Germline loops: CDR1 MNHEY, CDR2 SVGAGI.

The chain combines TRBV6-5 with TRBJ1-2; a possible D gene is TRBD1 (6 bases). V was trimmed by 4 bases and J by 1 base, leaving 13 bases between them. Germline-derived CDR1 and CDR2 are MNHEY and SVGAGI. The CDR3 totals 15 residues. CDR3 sequence: CASSSPGTNNYGYTF. CDR3 coding DNA: TGTGCCAGCAGTTCCCCTGGGACAAATAACTATGGCTACACCTTC.

V and J are TRBV6-2 or TRBV6-3 and TRBJ2-7; D gene uncertain. CDR3 length: 14 amino acids. V was shortened by 6 bases and J by 3 bases, with 15 bases between the two germline ends. The germline V gene has CDR1 MNHEY and CDR2 SVGEGT. CDR3 DNA sequence: TGTGCCAGCAGGCCTTTTGGCATTGGCTACGAGCAGTACTTC. This sequence encodes CASRPFGIGYEQYF.

The chain carries TRBV5-4 and TRBJ2-7; 8 positions agree with TRBD2. Germline assignment: CDR1 SGHNT and CDR2 YYREEE (reference sequence). V was clipped by 4 bases and J by 0 bases; unmatched bases: 21. The CDR3 extends over 20 amino acids. CDR3 sequence: CASSRVPGSGNLQSSYEQYF. The DNA of the CDR3 is TGTGCCAGCAGCCGCGTGCCAGGTAGCGGGAACCTTCAAAGCTCCTACGAGCAGTACTTC.

The chain recombines TRBV6-2 or TRBV6-3 with TRBJ2-7; a weak D match, TRBD1 (6 bases). Trimming took 4 bases from V and 3 from J, leaving 7 bases between them. The CDR3 is 12 residues long. Germline V CDR1 and CDR2: MNHEY, SVGEGT. CDR3 nucleotide sequence: TGTGCCAGCAGTTCACAGGGCTACGAGCAGTACTTC. Translated: CASSSQGYEQYF.